The rows below give T cell receptor beta chains drawn from one sample of a study of blood T cell repertoires in COVID-19. Sequenced by immunoSEQ multiplex PCR; TCRdb stores in-frame clones only, minus some. The sample yields 150,000 to 200,000 clones, 86% seen once. The material sequenced was peripheral blood. These receptors all stem from a man in his sixties with acute or convalescent COVID-19. CDR3s include the opening cysteine and the closing phenylalanine or tryptophan.

v_call: TRBV4-1
cdr3_aa: CASSQGLRGNEQFF

v_call: TRBV5-1
cdr3_aa: CASSLGQGSITGELFF

v_call: TRBV29-1
cdr3_aa: CSVEVAGNSYEQYF

v_call: TRBV19
cdr3_aa: CASSIGGRRSYEQYF

v_call: TRBV19
cdr3_aa: CASSPHGRGSYEQYF

v_call: TRBV6-4
cdr3_aa: CASSSGTSGIEQYF

v_call: TRBV28
cdr3_aa: CASTPPGDAGNTIYF

v_call: TRBV18
cdr3_aa: CASSPTTGDTEAFF

v_call: TRBV30
cdr3_aa: CAWSLTGTGELFF

v_call: TRBV5-1
cdr3_aa: CASSLGILGNEQFF

v_call: TRBV28
cdr3_aa: CASRPRGQVNEKLFF

v_call: TRBV14
cdr3_aa: CASSPRLAGVVDTQYF